The rows below give T cell receptor beta chains drawn from one sample of a study of T-cell reconstitution after alpha-beta-depleted transplantation in children. TCRdb re-called the PCR reads with MiXCR, one entry per CDR3 protein. The data hold around 360,000 distinct CDR3 sequences, with about a tenth observed a single time. Sequences were derived from PBMCs from the stem cell graft donor, sampled from the stem cell graft. These receptors all stem from a human donor who donated a stem cell graft to a child with acute lymphoblastic leukemia. Each CDR3 is given with its conserved first and last residue. The D gene is left open where the match is weak. Part of the rows lack a size; the others show once, few, many or a class for expanded clones.

TRBV12-3/TRBV12-4	TRBJ2-1	TRBD2	-	CASSLAGLASGRSGEQFF	TGTGCCAGCAGTTTAGCGGGGTTGGCTAGCGGGAGATCCGGTGAGCAGTTCTTC
TRBV12-3/TRBV12-4	TRBJ2-5	TRBD2	few	CASSSPPSGGFGTQYF	TGTGCCAGCAGTTCCCCGCCTTCGGGAGGTTTCGGGACCCAGTACTTC
TRBV29-1	TRBJ2-2	-	many	CSVDIGNTGELFF	TGCAGCGTTGATATCGGCAACACCGGGGAGCTGTTTTTT
TRBV4-2	TRBJ2-1	TRBD2	few	CASSQDPVAGGYNEQFF	TGTGCCAGCAGCCAAGATCCGGTAGCGGGAGGCTACAATGAGCAGTTCTTC
TRBV15	TRBJ2-7	-	-	CATSRNGVVDEQYF	TGTGCCACCAGCAGGAATGGGGTAGTTGACGAGCAGTACTTC
TRBV25-1	TRBJ2-3	-	-	CASSSNTGRLGGDTQYF	TGTGCCAGCAGCTCCAATACAGGGAGACTAGGGGGTGATACGCAGTATTTT
TRBV4-1	TRBJ2-7	TRBD2	-	CASSRTLAGGYEQYF	TGCGCCAGCAGCCGTACACTAGCGGGAGGGTACGAGCAGTACTTC
TRBV5-1	TRBJ2-1	-	few	CASSLDENEQFF	TGCGCCAGCAGCTTGGATGAGAATGAGCAGTTCTTC
TRBV12-3/TRBV12-4	TRBJ1-6	-	few	CASTSQGEPLHF	TGTGCCAGCACCTCGCAGGGAGAACCCCTCCACTTT
TRBV20-1	TRBJ2-6	-	few	CSARVDRGSLTGANVLTF	TGCAGTGCTAGAGTTGATAGGGGGTCCCTAACTGGGGCCAACGTCCTGACTTTC
TRBV7-2	TRBJ1-1	-	-	CASSLGSYGTEAFF	TGTGCCAGCAGCTTAGGGTCTTATGGCACTGAAGCTTTCTTT
TRBV2	TRBJ2-6	-	-	CASSEVAPGLVSGANVLTF	TGTGCCAGCAGTGAAGTAGCCCCTGGTTTAGTATCTGGGGCCAACGTCCTGACTTTC
TRBV3-1	TRBJ2-4	-	-	CASSQDSSGGTSKNIQYF	TGTGCCAGCAGCCAAGATTCGAGTGGGGGGACTTCCAAAAACATTCAGTACTTC
TRBV12-3/TRBV12-4	TRBJ2-3	TRBD2	-	CASSTGTSGRLADTQYF	TGTGCCAGCAGTACCGGGACTAGCGGGAGGCTGGCAGATACGCAGTATTTT
TRBV7-2	TRBJ2-7	TRBD2	-	CASSLGPSGREYEQYF	TGTGCCAGCAGCTTAGGCCCTAGCGGGAGGGAGTACGAGCAGTACTTC
TRBV4-2	TRBJ2-3	-	-	CASSQGQSNTDTQYF	TGTGCCAGCAGCCAAGGGCAGTCAAACACAGATACGCAGTATTTT
TRBV5-1	TRBJ2-1	TRBD2	few	CASSLVSLGLAGDNEQFF	TGCGCCAGCAGCTTGGTCTCCCTGGGACTAGCGGGAGACAATGAGCAGTTCTTC
TRBV9	TRBJ2-1	-	many	CASSADNEQFF	TGTGCCAGCAGCGCCGACAATGAGCAGTTCTTC
TRBV4-3	TRBJ1-1	-	-	CASSQGAGSLYTEAFF	TGCGCCAGCAGCCAAGGGGCCGGCTCCTTGTACACTGAAGCTTTCTTT
TRBV6-4	TRBJ2-1	-	few	CASSDSGTPEGEQFF	TGTGCCAGCAGTGACTCTGGGACGCCAGAGGGTGAGCAGTTCTTC
TRBV10-3	TRBJ2-1	TRBD2	-	CAISESRGGSDNEQFF	TGTGCCATCAGTGAGTCTCGGGGCGGGAGTGACAATGAGCAGTTCTTC
TRBV10-3	TRBJ1-2	TRBD1	few	CAISPRQGYGYTF	TGTGCCATCAGTCCGAGACAGGGCTATGGCTACACCTTC
TRBV7-8	TRBJ1-3	-	many	CASSAYRILSSGNTIYF	TGTGCCAGCAGCGCGTACAGGATACTTAGCTCTGGAAACACCATATATTTT
TRBV11-2	TRBJ2-5	TRBD2	-	CASSPGTSGSFETQYF	TGTGCCAGCAGCCCAGGGACTAGCGGGAGTTTCGAGACCCAGTACTTC
TRBV29-1	TRBJ2-7	-	-	CSVVEGYSYEQYF	TGCAGCGTGGTTGAGGGCTATAGCTACGAGCAGTACTTC
TRBV7-3	TRBJ2-7	TRBD2	many	CASSPSGSYEQYF	TGTGCCAGCAGCCCTAGCGGAAGCTACGAGCAGTACTTC
TRBV5-1	TRBJ2-7	TRBD1	few	CASSLGYTGVEQYF	TGCGCCAGCAGCTTGGGATATACAGGGGTCGAGCAGTACTTC
TRBV29-1	TRBJ2-7	TRBD2	-	CSVELAGSSYEQYF	TGCAGCGTTGAACTAGCGGGAAGCTCCTACGAGCAGTACTTC
TRBV28	TRBJ2-5	-	few	CASSLFGVETQYF	TGTGCCAGCAGTTTATTTGGGGTAGAGACCCAGTACTTC
TRBV6-1	TRBJ2-4	TRBD1	few	CASSEDNRGLNIQYF	TGTGCCAGCAGTGAAGACAACAGGGGATTGAACATTCAGTACTTC
TRBV7-8	TRBJ2-1	TRBD2	few	CASSSLGSGRFLGNEQFF	TGTGCCAGCAGCTCTCTGGGTAGCGGGAGGTTTTTAGGTAATGAGCAGTTCTTC
TRBV9	TRBJ1-3	-	many	CASSLSPGISGNTIYF	TGTGCCAGCAGCCTTAGCCCCGGGATTTCTGGAAACACCATATATTTT
TRBV27	TRBJ1-1	TRBD1	-	CASTLGTGLNTEAFF	TGTGCCAGCACCTTAGGGACAGGGCTAAACACTGAAGCTTTCTTT
TRBV5-1	TRBJ2-7	-	many	CASSLSRGEEQYF	TGCGCCAGCAGCTTGTCCAGGGGTGAGGAGCAGTACTTC
TRBV3-1	TRBJ1-6	-	few	CASSQGHTGSSYNSPLHF	TGTGCCAGCAGCCAGGGACATACAGGGAGCTCCTATAATTCACCCCTCCACTTT
TRBV5-1	TRBJ2-7	-	many	CASSLRGTEQYF	TGCGCCAGCAGCTTGAGGGGGACCGAGCAGTACTTC
TRBV29-1	TRBJ1-1	TRBD1	many	CSAQGQGDTEAFF	TGCAGCGCCCAAGGCCAGGGGGACACTGAAGCTTTCTTT
TRBV12-3/TRBV12-4	TRBJ1-1	TRBD1	many	CASSTGVNTEAFF	TGTGCCAGCAGTACAGGGGTGAACACTGAAGCTTTCTTT
TRBV20-1	TRBJ2-1	-	-	CSAAGQLKGEQFF	TGCAGTGCAGCTGGACAGTTAAAGGGTGAGCAGTTCTTC
TRBV12-3/TRBV12-4	TRBJ2-7	TRBD2	many	CASSFSDLSGKSSYEQYF	TGTGCCAGCAGTTTTTCGGACCTTAGCGGGAAAAGCTCCTACGAGCAGTACTTC
TRBV4-1	TRBJ2-7	-	few	CASSQGRSAYEQYF	TGCGCCAGCAGCCAAGGGCGCAGCGCCTACGAGCAGTACTTC
TRBV13	TRBJ2-5	-	-	CASSTPGLQPTQYF	TGTGCCAGCAGCACTCCGGGACTCCAACCGACCCAGTACTTC
TRBV12-3/TRBV12-4	TRBJ2-1	-	-	CASSLRGVQNEQFF	TGTGCCAGCAGTTTAAGGGGAGTACAGAATGAGCAGTTCTTC
TRBV19	TRBJ1-1	TRBD1	few	CASSWTGRGATEAFF	TGTGCCAGTAGTTGGACAGGGAGAGGGGCCACTGAAGCTTTCTTT
TRBV4-1	TRBJ2-7	-	-	CASSQARGNYEQYF	TGCGCCAGCAGCCAGGCTAGGGGGAACTACGAGCAGTACTTC
TRBV11-1	TRBJ2-7	-	few	CASSSTEPGRTRGLHEQYF	TGTGCCAGCAGCTCTACAGAACCGGGCCGAACACGTGGCTTACACGAGCAGTACTTC